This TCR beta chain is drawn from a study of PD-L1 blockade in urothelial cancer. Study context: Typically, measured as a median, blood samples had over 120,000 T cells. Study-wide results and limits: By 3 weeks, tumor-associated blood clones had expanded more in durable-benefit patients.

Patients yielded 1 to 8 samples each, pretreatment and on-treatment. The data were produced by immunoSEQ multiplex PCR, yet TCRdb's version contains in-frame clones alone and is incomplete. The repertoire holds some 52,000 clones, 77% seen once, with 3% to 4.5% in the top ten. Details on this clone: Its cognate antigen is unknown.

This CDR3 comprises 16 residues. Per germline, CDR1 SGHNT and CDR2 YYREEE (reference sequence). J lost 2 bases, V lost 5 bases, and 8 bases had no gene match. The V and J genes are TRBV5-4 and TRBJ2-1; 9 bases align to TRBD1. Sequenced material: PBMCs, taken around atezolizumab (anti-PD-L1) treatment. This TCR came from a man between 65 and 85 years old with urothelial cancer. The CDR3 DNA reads TGTGCCAGCAGGCACACAGGGGGCAACCCCTACAATGAGCAGTTCTTC. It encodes CASRHTGGNPYNEQFF. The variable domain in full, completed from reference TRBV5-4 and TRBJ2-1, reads ETGVTQSPTHLIKTRGQQVTLRCSSQSGHNTVSWYQQALGQGPQFIFQYYREEENGRGNFPPRFSGLQFPNYSSELNVNALELDDSALYLCASRHTGGNPYNEQFFGPGTRLTVL.